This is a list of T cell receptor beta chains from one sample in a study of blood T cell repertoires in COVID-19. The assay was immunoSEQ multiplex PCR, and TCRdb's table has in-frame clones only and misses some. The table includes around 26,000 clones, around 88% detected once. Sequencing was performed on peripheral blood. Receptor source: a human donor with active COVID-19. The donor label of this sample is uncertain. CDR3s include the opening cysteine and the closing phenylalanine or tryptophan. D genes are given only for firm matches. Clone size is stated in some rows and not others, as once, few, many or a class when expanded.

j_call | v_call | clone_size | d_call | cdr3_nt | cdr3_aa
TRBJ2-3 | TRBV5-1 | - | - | TGCGCCAGCAGCGGAGGGACAGCCTTAAGGAGCACAGATACGCAGTATTTT | CASSGGTALRSTDTQYF
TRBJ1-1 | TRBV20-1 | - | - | TGCAGTGCCGCGGCGAGAGATGAAGCTTTCTTT | CSAAARDEAFF
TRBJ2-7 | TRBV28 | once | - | TGTGCCAGCAGTTTACGGTACGAGCAGTACTTC | CASSLRYEQYF
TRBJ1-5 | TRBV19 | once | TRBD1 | TGTGCCAGTAGCATACAGGGGGGTCAGCCCCAGCATTTT | CASSIQGGQPQHF
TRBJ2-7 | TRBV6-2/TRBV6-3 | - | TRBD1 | TGTGCCAGCAGTTCGACAGGGCCCTACGAGCAGTACTTC | CASSSTGPYEQYF
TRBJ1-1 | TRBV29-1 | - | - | TGCAGCGTTTCAGGGGCGCCGGGAGGCACTGAAGCTTTCTTT | CSVSGAPGGTEAFF
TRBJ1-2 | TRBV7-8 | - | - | TGTGCCAGCAGCCACCGGGGTGGACTGCTTAACTATGGCTACACCTTC | CASSHRGGLLNYGYTF
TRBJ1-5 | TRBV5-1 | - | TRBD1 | TGCGCCAGCAGCCCGACAGGGGATGGCAATCAGCCCCAGCATTTT | CASSPTGDGNQPQHF
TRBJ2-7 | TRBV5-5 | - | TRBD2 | TGTGCCAGCAGCGATAGGGTAAGCGGGGATACCTACGAGCAGTACTTC | CASSDRVSGDTYEQYF
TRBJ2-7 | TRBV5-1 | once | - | TGCGCCAGCAGCTTGGCCAGGGCAGGAGCAAGCTACGAGCAGTACTTC | CASSLARAGASYEQYF
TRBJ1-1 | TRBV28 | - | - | TGTGCCAGTATGCGGGACACTGAAGCTTTCTTT | CASMRDTEAFF
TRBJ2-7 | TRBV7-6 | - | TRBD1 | TGTGCCAGCAGTCGCGAGGGGGACAGTCTCGAGCAGTACTTC | CASSREGDSLEQYF
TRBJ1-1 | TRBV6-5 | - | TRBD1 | TGTGCCAGCAACTCTTTAGGGGACAGGGTGGCTGAAGCTTTCTTT | CASNSLGDRVAEAFF
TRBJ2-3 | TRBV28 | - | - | TGTGCCAGCAGTTCCTTTGGACAGATACCAGATACGCAGTATTTT | CASSSFGQIPDTQYF
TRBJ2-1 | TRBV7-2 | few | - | TGTGCCAGCAGCTTAGCGGCAGACAATGAGCAGTTCTTC | CASSLAADNEQFF
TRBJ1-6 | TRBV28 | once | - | TGTGCCAGCAGTTTCGGGACACGGGGCTCACCCCTCCACTTT | CASSFGTRGSPLHF
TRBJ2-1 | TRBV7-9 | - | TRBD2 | TGTGCCAGCAGTCTCGCCGGGACTAGCGAGTACAATGAGCAGTTCTTC | CASSLAGTSEYNEQFF
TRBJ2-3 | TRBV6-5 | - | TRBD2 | TGTGCCAGCAGTTATCTAGCGGGAGGGCCTGGAGATACGCAGTATTTT | CASSYLAGGPGDTQYF
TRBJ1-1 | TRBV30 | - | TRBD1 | TGTGCCTGGAGTGTACTCGGGACAGGGGCTACTGAAGCTTTCTTT | CAWSVLGTGATEAFF
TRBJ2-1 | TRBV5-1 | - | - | TGCGCCAGCAGCTTGGATTCTATAATTAATGAGCAGTTCTTC | CASSLDSIINEQFF
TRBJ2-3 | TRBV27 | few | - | TGTGCCAGCAGTTTATTGGGCGATACGCAGTATTTT | CASSLLGDTQYF
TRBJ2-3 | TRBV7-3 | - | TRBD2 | TGTGCCAGCAGTCCCCGACTAGCGGGAGGGGGTGATACGCAGTATTTT | CASSPRLAGGGDTQYF
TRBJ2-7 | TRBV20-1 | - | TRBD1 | TGCAGTGCCACAGGGGTTGGCGAGCAGTACTTC | CSATGVGEQYF
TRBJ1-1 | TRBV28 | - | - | TGTGCCAGCAGCCAAATCGAGGGAATGAACACTGAAGCTTTCTTT | CASSQIEGMNTEAFF
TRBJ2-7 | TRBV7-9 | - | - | TGTGCCAGCAGCTCCCTGATTAGTGGGCAAGTCCACGAGCAGTACTTC | CASSSLISGQVHEQYF
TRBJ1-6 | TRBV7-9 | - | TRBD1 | TGTGCCAGCAGCCGGGACAGGACCAATTCACCCCTCCACTTT | CASSRDRTNSPLHF
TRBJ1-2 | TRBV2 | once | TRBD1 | TGTGCCAGCAGTGAAGCGCTTCGGACAGGTGGTGGCTACACCTTC | CASSEALRTGGGYTF
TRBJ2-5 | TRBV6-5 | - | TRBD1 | TGTGCCAGCAGTTATTTGGGACAGGGGGGAGAGACCCAGTACTTC | CASSYLGQGGETQYF
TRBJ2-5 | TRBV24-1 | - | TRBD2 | TGTGCCACCAGTGATCGGACGGGGGGAGAGACCCAGTACTTC | CATSDRTGGETQYF
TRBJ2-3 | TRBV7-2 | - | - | TGTGCCAGCAGCTTAGCCCGGAGCGCAGATACGCAGTATTTT | CASSLARSADTQYF
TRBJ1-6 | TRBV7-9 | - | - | TGTGCCAGCAGCTTAGGACAGGCGGGTTCACCCCTCCACTTT | CASSLGQAGSPLHF
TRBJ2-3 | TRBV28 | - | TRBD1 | TGTGCCAGCAGTTTATATTCCGGGACAGGCGGTGCAGATACGCAGTATTTT | CASSLYSGTGGADTQYF
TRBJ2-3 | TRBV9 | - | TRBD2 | TGTGCCAGCAGCGTAGCCCCGCTTTCGCGGGAGGGAGGCACAGATACGCAGTATTTT | CASSVAPLSREGGTDTQYF
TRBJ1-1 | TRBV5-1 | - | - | TGCGCCAGCAGCCCAATGGAGGCAGACACTGAAGCTTTCTTT | CASSPMEADTEAFF
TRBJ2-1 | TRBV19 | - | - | TGTGCCAGTAGTATACGAGCGGAGGATGAGCAGTTCTTC | CASSIRAEDEQFF
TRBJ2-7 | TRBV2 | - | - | TGTGCCAGCATCGCACGCCGCGCCTACGAGCAGTACTTC | CASIARRAYEQYF
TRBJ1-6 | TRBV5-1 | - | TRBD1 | TGCGCCAGCAGCCCGAGAGGACAGGGTGGCAATTCACCCCTCCACTTT | CASSPRGQGGNSPLHF
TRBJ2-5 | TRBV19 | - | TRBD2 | TGTGCCAGTAGTATAGGGCAGACTAGCGGGGAGACCCAGTACTTC | CASSIGQTSGETQYF
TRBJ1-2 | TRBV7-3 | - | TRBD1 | TGTGCCAGCAGCGCCACAGGGGGTAGATATGGCTACACCTTC | CASSATGGRYGYTF
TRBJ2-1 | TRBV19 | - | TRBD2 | TGTGCCAGTAGTTCCGGGACTAGCGGGTGGGATGAGCAGTTCTTC | CASSSGTSGWDEQFF
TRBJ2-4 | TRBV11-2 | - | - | TGTGCCAGCAGCCCGCGCGTGGGAGTAGCCAAAAACATTCAGTACTTC | CASSPRVGVAKNIQYF
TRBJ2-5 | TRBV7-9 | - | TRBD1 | TGTGCCAGCAGCATAGGACAGGGAAAGACCCAGTACTTC | CASSIGQGKTQYF
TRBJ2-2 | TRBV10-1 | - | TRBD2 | TGCGCCAGCAGTGAGACGGGAGGAAACACCGGGGAGCTGTTTTTT | CASSETGGNTGELFF
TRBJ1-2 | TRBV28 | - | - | TGTGCCAGCAGAGTACCAGGGGTGGGGTACACCTTC | CASRVPGVGYTF
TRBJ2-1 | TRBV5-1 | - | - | TGCGCCAGCAGCTTGGATGTCGTTAGCGGACACAATGAGCAGTTCTTC | CASSLDVVSGHNEQFF
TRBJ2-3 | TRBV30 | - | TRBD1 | TGTGCCTGGACGAGCCGGGACAGGGGGATTTATACGCAGTATTTT | CAWTSRDRGIYTQYF
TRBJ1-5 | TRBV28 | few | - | TGTGCCAGCAGTTTAGACTTTAATCAGCCCCAGCATTTT | CASSLDFNQPQHF
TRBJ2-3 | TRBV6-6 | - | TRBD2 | TGTGCCAGCAGAAGCGGGAGTCGCACAGATACGCAGTATTTT | CASRSGSRTDTQYF
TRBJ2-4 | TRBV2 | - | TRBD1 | TGTGCCAGCAGTGAAGCGGACAGGGCCAAAAACATTCAGTACTTC | CASSEADRAKNIQYF
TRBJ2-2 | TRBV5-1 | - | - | TGCGCCAGCAGCTTGGAAGTAGGGGCTAACGCCGGGGAGCTGTTTTTT | CASSLEVGANAGELFF
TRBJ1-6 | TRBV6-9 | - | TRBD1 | TGTGCCAGCAGTTCAGGGACAGGGGGCGCCTCCGATTCACCCCTCCACTTT | CASSSGTGGASDSPLHF
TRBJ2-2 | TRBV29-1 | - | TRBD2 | TGCAGCGTTGTTGCGGGAGCGCGGGAGCTGTTTTTT | CSVVAGARELFF
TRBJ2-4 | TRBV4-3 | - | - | TGCGCCAGCAGCCAAGCCGACAGTGTAGGGGATCAGTACTTC | CASSQADSVGDQYF
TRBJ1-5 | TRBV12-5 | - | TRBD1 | TGTGCTAGTGTCATGACAGGGAGCAATCAGCCCCAGCATTTT | CASVMTGSNQPQHF
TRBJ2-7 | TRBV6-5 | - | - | TGTGCCAGCAGTTCCCCCGACCGCGGCTCCTACGAGCAGTACTTC | CASSSPDRGSYEQYF